This passage covers 27 T cell receptor beta chains from one sample sequenced in a study of T cells in Graves' hyperthyroidism and ophthalmopathy (dated by TCRdb to about 2019). Receptor libraries were prepared by multiplex PCR. The sequencer was an Illumina HiSeq 2000. Amplification of TCR beta CDR3 regions was carried out from RNA transcripts. For the first round of RT-PCR on the TCR CDR3, the HTBI primer set was used together with the Qiagen OneStep RT-PCR kit. The public reads were reprocessed in TCRdb via fastp at Q25 and MiXCR, keeping in-frame beta chains. Here each entry gathers all rows of one CDR3 protein and keeps the most common genes and DNA. The sample includes a few hundred thousand distinct CDR3 sequences, with about 17% observed a single time. In total, the top ten clones hold 55% to 60% of the sample. Sample: blood. The receptor source for this set is a woman in her fifties or sixties with Graves' ophthalmopathy.

Remarks on this clonotype: A read error is possible here, since a much larger clone lies one base away. The chain joins TRBV7-6 to TRBJ2-7; 8 bases are a match to TRBD1. The end of the DNA fits TRBJ2-1 better, so the J call may be wrong. Germline assignment: CDR1 SGHVS and CDR2 FNYEAQ. CDR3 length: 15 residues. CDR3 protein: CASSFGQGPGYEQFF. CDR3 nucleotides: TGTGCCAGCAGCTTTGGACAGGGACCGGGCTACGAGCAGTTCTTC.

Details on this clonotype: A much larger clone is a single base away; this may be a read error. Lacking the conserved final phenylalanine or tryptophan, this CDR3 likely reflects a read error. CDR3 loop: CASSQGPAAFL. Written as DNA, the CDR3 is TGTGCCAGCAGTCAAGGGCCGGCAGCTTTCCTT. The chain joins TRBV6-5 to TRBJ1-1; D unclear. Looked up from germline, CDR1 is MNHEY and CDR2 is SVGAGI. V shed 5 bases and J shed 10 bases, with 11 bases lying between them. CDR3 length equals 11 residues.

In its sample, this clonotype was seen many times. The J gene is TRBJ2-7, the V gene TRBV11-3; perhaps TRBD1 as D (5 bases). This CDR3 has 14 residues. The V gene lost 5 bases and the J gene lost 7 bases, with 18 bases spanning the gap. The germline V gene encodes CDR1 SGHNT and CDR2 YENEEA. The CDR3 DNA reads as TGTGCCAGCAGCGTAAGCAGGGTTGCGAGGGAGCAGTACTTC. Protein product: CASSVSRVAREQYF. Together with reference TRBV11-3 and TRBJ2-7, the CDR3 gives the full variable domain: EAGVVQSPRYKIIEKKQPVAFWCNPISGHNTLYWYLQNLGQGPELLIRYENEEAVDDSQLPKDRFSAERLKGVDSTLKIQPAELGDSAVYLCASSVSRVAREQYFGPGTRLTVT.

This clonotype was detected many times. The chain links TRBV6-2 or TRBV6-3 to TRBJ1-5; possible D gene TRBD1, 5 bases. Germline V lookup: CDR1 MNHEY, CDR2 SVGEGT. V lost 7 bases, J lost 3 bases, and 13 bases lay in between. The CDR3 loop spans 14 amino acids. The CDR3 is CASTTGTSNQPQHF. CDR3 sequence (DNA): TGTGCCAGCACCACCGGGACCTCCAATCAGCCCCAGCATTTT.

This clonotype was counted only a few times. CDR3 in DNA: TGTGCCACCAGTGACCCGAGTAGTAGGACGATCAATGAGCAGTTCTTC. Translated, it gives CATSDPSSRTINEQFF. This rearrangement joins TRBV24-1 to TRBJ2-1, with no clear D. The CDR3 contains 16 residues. Germline V CDR1 and CDR2: KGHDR, SFDVKD. Trimming shortened V by 4 bases and J by 6 bases, and 18 bases separated the two germline ends.

This clonotype has a count of ten or more. V is TRBV5-1 and J is TRBJ1-3, with TRBD1 matching over 8 bases. The CDR3 consists of 16 residues. Germline values: CDR1 SGHRS, CDR2 YFSETQ. J lost 3 bases, V lost 0 bases, and 5 bases had no gene match. The chain's CDR3 is CASSLGPGGSGNTIYF. The DNA of the CDR3 is TGCGCCAGCAGCTTGGGGCCAGGGGGCAGTGGAAACACCATATATTTT.

Comments on this clonotype: Germline and junction disagree at one end, which may indicate a read error. The chain has TRBV7-2 and TRBJ2-3; 7 bases line up with TRBD1. The CDR3 contains 14 residues. In germline, CDR1 is SGHTA, CDR2 FQGNSA. The CDR3 sequence is CVSSYNRGADTQYF. CDR3 bases: TGTGTCAGCAGCTACAACAGGGGTGCAGATACGCAGTATTTT.

In this sample, this clonotype turned up many times. The chain combines TRBV4-2 with TRBJ1-2, with D unclear. The CDR3 runs 14 residues. V lost 4 bases and J 8 bases, leaving 17 bases between the germline ends. The germline V gene encodes CDR1 LGHNA and CDR2 YNFKEQ. The CDR3 bases are TGTGCCAGCAGCCGCTCGCACCCCGGGGAAGGCTACACCTTC. Residues: CASSRSHPGEGYTF.

The V call is TRBV6-1, the J call TRBJ1-4; D possibly corresponds to TRBD1 (6 bases). V was pared by 8 bases and J by 6 bases, with 19 bases between. Germline loops: CDR1 MNHNS, CDR2 SASEGT. The CDR3 has 15 amino acids. The CDR3 DNA is TGTGCCAGCCGAAAATTAGGGGGGCTCGATGAAAAACTGTTTTTT. Encoded protein: CASRKLGGLDEKLFF.

The chain joins TRBV11-2 to TRBJ1-1; D remains unclear. The V and J ends lost 6 bases and 4 bases respectively, with 9 bases between them. Germline CDR1 reads SGHAT; CDR2 reads FQNNGV. The CDR3 is made up of 12 amino acids. The CDR3 coding sequence is TGTGCCAGCAGAATCCTGGGCACTGAAGCTTTCTTT. As protein: CASRILGTEAFF.

This clonotype came up many times. The rearrangement links TRBV7-2 to TRBJ2-7; D ambiguous. V was cut by 2 bases and J by 5 bases, with 16 bases left in between. CDR3 length equals 15 residues. CDR1 SGHTA and CDR2 FQGNSA come from the germline V gene. The CDR3 protein is CASSLTPSFIHEQYF. CDR3 bases: TGTGCCAGCAGCTTAACCCCCAGCTTTATTCACGAGCAGTACTTC.

Comment on this clonotype: Its ends do not fully match the called genes, so a read error is possible. The J gene is TRBJ1-3, the V gene TRBV6-5; D is possibly TRBD1 (5 bases). From germline, CDR1 is MNHEY and CDR2 SVGAGI. CDR3 length equals 16 residues. DNA for the CDR3: TGTGCCAGCAGCTACTTAACCGGGGGGTCTGGAAACACCATATATTTT. Residues: CASSYLTGGSGNTIYF.

This clonotype has at least ten counts. The chain uses TRBV2 and TRBJ1-5; 9 bases match TRBD1. The germline V gene has CDR1 SNHLY and CDR2 FYNNEI. V lost 6 bases to trimming and J lost 3 bases; unmatched junction nucleotides: 6. The CDR3 runs 15 residues. CDR3: CASSGQGRNNQPQHF. DNA for the CDR3: TGTGCCAGCAGCGGACAGGGGAGGAACAATCAGCCCCAGCATTTT. The variable domain in full, completed from reference TRBV2 and TRBJ1-5, reads EPEVTQTPSHQVTQMGQEVILRCVPISNHLYFYWYRQILGQKVEFLVSFYNNEISEKSEIFDDQFSVERPDGSNFTLKIRSTKLEDSAMYFCASSGQGRNNQPQHFGDGTRLSIL.

This clonotype was counted a few times. This chain links TRBV7-9 with TRBJ1-1, with a tentative D call TRBD1 (5 bases). Trimming cost V 5 bases and J 5 bases, with 15 bases left between them. CDR1 and CDR2 from the germline V gene are SEHNR and FQNEAQ (reference sequence). The CDR3 is 14 amino acids. CDR3 region: CASSRRDPPTEAFF. Written as DNA, the CDR3 is TGTGCCAGCAGCCGCCGGGACCCCCCTACTGAAGCTTTCTTT.

This rearrangement joins TRBV28 to TRBJ2-7; D remains ambiguous. This CDR3 contains 17 residues. Deletions cut 1 base from V and 7 bases from J, with 23 bases between. CDR1 is MDHEN, CDR2 SYDVKM, per germline. The CDR3 sequence: CASSLSIGASVSSEQYF. The CDR3 DNA reads TGTGCCAGCAGTTTATCGATCGGCGCCAGCGTGAGTAGTGAGCAGTACTTC. Full variable domain (remainder filled in from reference TRBV28 and TRBJ2-7): DVKVTQSSRYLVKRTGEKVFLECVQDMDHENMFWYRQDPGLGLRLIYFSYDVKMKEKGDIPEGYSVSREKKERFSLILESASTNQTSMYLCASSLSIGASVSSEQYFGPGTRLTVT.

The rearrangement links TRBV10-3 to TRBJ1-5, with D possibly TRBD1 on 5 matching bases. V was cut by 0 bases and J by 2 bases, with 11 bases left in between. CDR1 and CDR2 from the germline V gene are ENHRY and SYGVKD. The CDR3 consists of 16 residues. As DNA, the CDR3 is TGTGCCATCAGTGAGTCAAGGGGAAACGGCAATCAGCCCCAGCATTTT. This encodes CAISESRGNGNQPQHF.

This clonotype was observed many times. CDR3 DNA sequence: TGTGCCAGCAGCGTGGGACGGGACTATTCCTACGAGCAGTACTTC. It translates to CASSVGRDYSYEQYF. The chain links TRBV9 to TRBJ2-7, with 7 bases aligning to TRBD2. This CDR3 is 15 amino acids long. Looked up from germline, CDR1 is SGDLS and CDR2 is YYNGEE. The ends lost 2 bases at V and 1 base at J; junction bases unmatched: 6.

This clonotype was seen repeatedly, ten times or more. The J gene is TRBJ2-3, the V gene TRBV6-5; D may correspond to TRBD1 or TRBD2 (5 bases each). Germline V gene sequence: CDR1 MNHEY, CDR2 SVGAGI. This CDR3 is built from 15 residues. The germline V and J ends were trimmed by 0 bases and 4 bases, with 11 bases remaining between them. CDR3 protein: CASSYSGQGADTQYF. CDR3 in DNA: TGTGCCAGCAGTTACTCGGGGCAGGGAGCAGATACGCAGTATTTT.

This clonotype appeared a few times. The chain combines TRBV20-1 with TRBJ1-3; D may be TRBD1 (6 bases). The CDR3 spans 17 residues. Trimming stripped 0 bases from V and 2 bases from J, with 17 bases between. Germline loops: CDR1 DFQATT, CDR2 SNEGSKA (reference sequence). Here the CDR3 reads CSARDLRGRLAGNTIYF. The CDR3 nucleotides are TGCAGTGCTAGAGATCTCCGGGGGCGATTAGCTGGAAACACCATATATTTT.

This clonotype was detected many times. V gene TRBV5-5 combines with J gene TRBJ2-1; D possibly matches TRBD1 or TRBD2 (5 bases each). This CDR3 is built from 17 residues. Trimming took 0 bases from V and 7 from J, leaving 20 bases between them. Germline assignment: CDR1 SGHKS and CDR2 YYEKEE (reference sequence). CDR3 loop: CASSLERGPGRRNEQFF. The CDR3 DNA is TGTGCCAGCAGCTTGGAAAGGGGCCCGGGGAGAAGGAATGAGCAGTTCTTC.

This clonotype was recorded at least ten times. The rearrangement joins TRBV2 to TRBJ2-7; TRBD2 matches at 10 bases. Germline trimming cut 5 bases from V and 0 bases from J; bases unmatched to any gene: 13. In germline, CDR1 is SNHLY, CDR2 FYNNEI. The CDR3 consists of 18 residues. This CDR3 reads CASSSYGASGSTSYEQYF. The CDR3 nucleotides are TGTGCCAGCAGTTCCTATGGGGCTAGCGGGAGTACCTCCTACGAGCAGTACTTC.

This clonotype was seen more than once but under ten times. This rearrangement joins TRBV20-1 to TRBJ2-5; tentatively, D is TRBD1 (6 bases). Germline V lookup: CDR1 DFQATT, CDR2 SNEGSKA (reference sequence). CDR3 length: 13 amino acids. Trimming took off 1 base at V and 5 bases at J, with 11 bases between the two ends. CDR3 sequence reads: CSARVTGRETQYF. The DNA for the CDR3 is TGCAGTGCTAGAGTAACAGGGCGGGAGACCCAGTACTTC.

This clonotype was picked up many times. The CDR3 nucleotides read TGCGCCAGCAGCCAAGATTTCGGGACAGCGGATCGGGAGACCCAGTACTTC. The encoded protein is CASSQDFGTADRETQYF. The chain joins TRBV4-1 to TRBJ2-5; 7 positions match TRBD1. The CDR3 contains 17 residues. Unmatched junction bases numbered 12, after V lost 0 bases and J lost 5 bases. Per germline, CDR1 MGHRA and CDR2 YSYEKL.

This clonotype showed up many times. The chain links TRBV7-2 to TRBJ2-3; 11 positions agree with TRBD1. The CDR3 has 14 amino acids. The ends lost 5 bases at V and 5 bases at J; junction bases unmatched: 3. CDR1 SGHTA and CDR2 FQGNSA come from the germline V gene. The CDR3 coding sequence is TGTGCCAGCAGCAGGGACAGGGGGGGAGATACGCAGTATTTT. Translated: CASSRDRGGDTQYF.

The chain combines TRBV7-2 with TRBJ2-4; TRBD1 agrees at 7 bases. In germline, CDR1 is SGHTA, CDR2 FQGNSA. CDR3 length: 15 amino acids. V dropped 5 bases and J dropped 3; count of bases not matched to a gene: 7. The CDR3 bases are TGTGCCAGCAGCGTACGCAGGGGGAGCAAAAACATTCAGTACTTC. Protein sequence: CASSVRRGSKNIQYF. The variable domain in full, with the rest retrieved from reference TRBV7-2 and TRBJ2-4, is GAGVSQSPSNKVTEKGKDVELRCDPISGHTALYWYRQSLGQGLEFLIYFQGNSAPDKSGLPSDRFSAERTGGSVSTLTIQRTQQEDSAVYLCASSVRRGSKNIQYFGAGTRLSVL.

There are a few counts of this clonotype. The chain joins TRBV7-2 to TRBJ1-2; perhaps TRBD1 as D (5 bases). With 6 bases removed from V and 2 bases from J, the gap between germline ends came to 19 bases. CDR3 length equals 16 residues. Germline CDR1 and CDR2: SGHTA and FQGNSA. This chain's CDR3 is CASSSLGKGMNYGYTF. As DNA, the CDR3 is TGTGCCAGCAGTTCTCTAGGGAAGGGGATGAACTATGGCTACACCTTC.

There are many counts of this clonotype. The chain combines TRBV5-1 with TRBJ2-7; TRBD2 agrees at 7 bases. Germline assignment: CDR1 SGHRS and CDR2 YFSETQ. The J segment lost 3 bases and the V segment lost 0 bases, leaving 6 bases of the junction unmatched. The CDR3 consists of 15 residues. The CDR3 DNA reads as TGCGCCAGCAGCTTGGTCGCGGGAGCAAACTACGAGCAGTACTTC. This gives the protein CASSLVAGANYEQYF.